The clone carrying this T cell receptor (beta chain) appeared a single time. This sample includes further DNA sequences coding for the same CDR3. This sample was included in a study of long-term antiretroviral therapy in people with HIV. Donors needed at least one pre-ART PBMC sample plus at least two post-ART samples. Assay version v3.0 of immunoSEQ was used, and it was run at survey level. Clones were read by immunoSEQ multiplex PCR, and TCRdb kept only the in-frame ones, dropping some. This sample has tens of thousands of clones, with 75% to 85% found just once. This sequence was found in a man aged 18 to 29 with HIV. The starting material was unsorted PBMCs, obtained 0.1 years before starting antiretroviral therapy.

The CDR3 sequence: CASSPGGGNEQFF. CDR3 bases: TGTGCCAGCAGTCCAGGGGGGGGGAATGAGCAGTTCTTC. The chain employs TRBV27 and TRBJ2-1; D tentatively fits TRBD1 or TRBD2 (7 bases each). The CDR3 spans 13 residues. Germline CDR1 and CDR2: MNHEY and SMNVEV (reference sequence). Trimming shortened V by 5 bases and J by 7 bases, and 12 bases separated the two germline ends.